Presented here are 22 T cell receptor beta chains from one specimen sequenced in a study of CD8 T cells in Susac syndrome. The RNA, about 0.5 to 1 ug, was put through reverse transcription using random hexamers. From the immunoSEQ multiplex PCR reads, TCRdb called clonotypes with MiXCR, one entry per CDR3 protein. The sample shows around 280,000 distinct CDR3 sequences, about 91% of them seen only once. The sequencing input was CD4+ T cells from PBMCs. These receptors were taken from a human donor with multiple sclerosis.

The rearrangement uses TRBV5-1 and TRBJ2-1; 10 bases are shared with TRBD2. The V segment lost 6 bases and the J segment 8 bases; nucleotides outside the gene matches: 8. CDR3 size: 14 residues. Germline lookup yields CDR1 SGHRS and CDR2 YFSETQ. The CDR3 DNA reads TGCGCCAGCAATAGAGACCTAGCGGGAGATGAGCAGTTCTTC. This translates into CASNRDLAGDEQFF.

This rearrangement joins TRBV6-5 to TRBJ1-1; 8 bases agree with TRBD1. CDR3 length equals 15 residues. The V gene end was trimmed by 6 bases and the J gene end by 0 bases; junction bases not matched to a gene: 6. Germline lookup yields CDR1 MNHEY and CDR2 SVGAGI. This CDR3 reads CASSLDRAVNTEAFF. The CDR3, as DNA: TGTGCCAGCAGCCTGGACAGGGCGGTGAACACTGAAGCTTTCTTT.

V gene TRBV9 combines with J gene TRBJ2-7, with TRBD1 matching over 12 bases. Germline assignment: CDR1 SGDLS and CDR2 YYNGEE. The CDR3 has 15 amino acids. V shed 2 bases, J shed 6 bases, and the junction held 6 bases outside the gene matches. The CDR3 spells CASSVEGQGASEQYF. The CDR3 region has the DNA TGTGCCAGCAGCGTGGAGGGACAGGGGGCTTCCGAGCAGTACTTC.

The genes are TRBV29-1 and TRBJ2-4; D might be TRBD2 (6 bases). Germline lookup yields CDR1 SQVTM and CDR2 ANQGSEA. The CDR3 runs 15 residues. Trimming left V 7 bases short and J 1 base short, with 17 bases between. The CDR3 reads CSARDLDAAKNIQYF. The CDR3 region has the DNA TGCAGCGCAAGGGACTTAGACGCTGCCAAAAACATTCAGTACTTC. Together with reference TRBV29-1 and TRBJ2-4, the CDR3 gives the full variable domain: SAVISQKPSRDICQRGTSLTIQCQVDSQVTMMFWYRQQPGQSLTLIATANQGSEATYESGFVIDKFPISRPNLTFSTLTVSNMSPEDSSIYLCSARDLDAAKNIQYFGAGTRLSVL.

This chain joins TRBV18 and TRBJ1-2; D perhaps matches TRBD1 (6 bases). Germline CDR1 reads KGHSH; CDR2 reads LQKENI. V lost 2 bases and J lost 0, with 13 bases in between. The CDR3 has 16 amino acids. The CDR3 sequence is CASSPGTFTANYGYTF. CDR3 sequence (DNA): TGTGCCAGCTCACCAGGGACATTTACGGCTAACTATGGCTACACCTTC.

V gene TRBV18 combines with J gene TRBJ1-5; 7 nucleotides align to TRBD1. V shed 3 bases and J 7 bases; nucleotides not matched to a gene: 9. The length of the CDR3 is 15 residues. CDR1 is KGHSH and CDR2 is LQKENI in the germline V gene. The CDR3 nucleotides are TGTGCCAGCTCACCTCCAGGGGGTACGGGGCAGCCCCAGCATTTT. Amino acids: CASSPPGGTGQPQHF.

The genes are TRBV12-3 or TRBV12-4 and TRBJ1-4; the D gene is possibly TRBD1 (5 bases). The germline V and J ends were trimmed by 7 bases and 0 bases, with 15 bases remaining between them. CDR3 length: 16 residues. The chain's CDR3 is CASIPGRFPTNEKLFF. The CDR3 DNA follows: TGTGCCAGCATCCCGGGACGCTTTCCAACTAATGAAAAACTGTTTTTT.

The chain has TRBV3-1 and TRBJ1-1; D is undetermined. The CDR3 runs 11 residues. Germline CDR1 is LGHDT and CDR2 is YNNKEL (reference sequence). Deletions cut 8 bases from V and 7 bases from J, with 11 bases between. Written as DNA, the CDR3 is TGTGCCAGCGGGGAGGGTGGTGAAGCTTTCTTT. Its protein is CASGEGGEAFF.

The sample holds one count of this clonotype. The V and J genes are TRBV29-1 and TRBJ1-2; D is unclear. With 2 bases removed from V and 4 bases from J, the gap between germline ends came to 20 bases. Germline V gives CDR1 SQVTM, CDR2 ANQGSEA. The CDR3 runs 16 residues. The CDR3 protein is CSVENPAGATLYGYTF. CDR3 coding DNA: TGCAGCGTTGAAAACCCGGCAGGCGCTACCCTCTATGGCTACACCTTC.

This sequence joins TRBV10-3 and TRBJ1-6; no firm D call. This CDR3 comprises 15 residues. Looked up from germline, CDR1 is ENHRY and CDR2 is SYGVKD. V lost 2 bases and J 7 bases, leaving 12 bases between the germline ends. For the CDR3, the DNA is TGTGCCATCAGTGAGGGGATAAGCGTCAATTCACCCCTCCACTTT. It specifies CAISEGISVNSPLHF.

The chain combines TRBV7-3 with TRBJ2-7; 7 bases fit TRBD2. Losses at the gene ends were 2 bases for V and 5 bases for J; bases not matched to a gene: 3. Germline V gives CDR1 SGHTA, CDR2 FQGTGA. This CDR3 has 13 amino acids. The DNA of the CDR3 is TGTGCCAGCAGCTTAGGGAGGGGCGACGAGCAGTACTTC. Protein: CASSLGRGDEQYF.

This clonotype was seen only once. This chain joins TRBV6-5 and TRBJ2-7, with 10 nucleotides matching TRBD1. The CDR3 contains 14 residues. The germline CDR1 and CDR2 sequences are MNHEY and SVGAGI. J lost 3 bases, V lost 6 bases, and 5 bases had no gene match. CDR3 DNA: TGTGCCAGCAGAAGACAGGGGGCGATCTACGAGCAGTACTTC. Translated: CASRRQGAIYEQYF.

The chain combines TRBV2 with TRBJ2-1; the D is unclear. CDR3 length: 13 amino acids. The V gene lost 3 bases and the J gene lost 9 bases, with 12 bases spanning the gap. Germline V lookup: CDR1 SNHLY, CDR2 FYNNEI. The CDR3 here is CASSDIKVGEQFF. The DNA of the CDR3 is TGTGCCAGCAGTGATATAAAGGTCGGTGAGCAGTTCTTC.

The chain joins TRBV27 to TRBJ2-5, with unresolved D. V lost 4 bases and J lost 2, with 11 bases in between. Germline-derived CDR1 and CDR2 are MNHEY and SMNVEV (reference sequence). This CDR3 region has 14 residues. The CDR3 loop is CASSSTPDQETQYF. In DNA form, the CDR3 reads TGTGCCAGCAGTTCCACGCCAGATCAAGAGACCCAGTACTTC.

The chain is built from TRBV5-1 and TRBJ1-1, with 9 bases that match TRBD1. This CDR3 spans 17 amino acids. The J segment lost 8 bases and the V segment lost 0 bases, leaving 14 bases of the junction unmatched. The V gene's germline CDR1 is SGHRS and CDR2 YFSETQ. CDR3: CASSLGGQGYGYAEAFF. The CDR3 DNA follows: TGCGCCAGCAGCTTGGGGGGACAGGGTTACGGTTACGCCGAAGCTTTCTTT. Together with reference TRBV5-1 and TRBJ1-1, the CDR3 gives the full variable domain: KAGVTQTPRYLIKTRGQQVTLSCSPISGHRSVSWYQQTPGQGLQFLFEYFSETQRNKGNFPGRFSGRQFSNSRSEMNVSTLELGDSALYLCASSLGGQGYGYAEAFFGQGTRLTVV.

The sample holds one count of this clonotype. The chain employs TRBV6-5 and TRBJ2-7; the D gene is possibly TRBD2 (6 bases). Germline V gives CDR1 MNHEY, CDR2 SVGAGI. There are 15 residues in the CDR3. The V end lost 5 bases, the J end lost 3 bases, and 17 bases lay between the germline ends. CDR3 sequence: CASSPTGRGDYEQYF. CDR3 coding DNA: TGTGCCAGCAGTCCTACTGGGCGCGGGGACTACGAGCAGTACTTC.

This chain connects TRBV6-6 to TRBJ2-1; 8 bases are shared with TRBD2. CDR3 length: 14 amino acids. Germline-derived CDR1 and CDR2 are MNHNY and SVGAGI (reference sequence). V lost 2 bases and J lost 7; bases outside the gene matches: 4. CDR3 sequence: CASSYRGGWNEQFF. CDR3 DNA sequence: TGTGCCAGCAGTTACCGGGGGGGGTGGAATGAGCAGTTCTTC.

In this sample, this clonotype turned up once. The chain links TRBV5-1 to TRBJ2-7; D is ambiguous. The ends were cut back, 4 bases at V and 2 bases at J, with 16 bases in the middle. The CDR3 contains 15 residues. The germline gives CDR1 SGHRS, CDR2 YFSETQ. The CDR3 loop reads CASSVDPLDPYEQYF. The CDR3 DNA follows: TGCGCCAGCAGCGTGGACCCCCTGGACCCCTACGAGCAGTACTTC.

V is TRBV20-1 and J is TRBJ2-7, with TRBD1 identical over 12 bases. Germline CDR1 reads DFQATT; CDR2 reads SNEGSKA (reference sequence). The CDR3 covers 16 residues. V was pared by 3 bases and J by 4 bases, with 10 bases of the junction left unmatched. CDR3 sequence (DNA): TGCAGTGCTAGGGAAACCGGGACAGGGGGCGGGTACGAGCAGTACTTC. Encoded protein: CSARETGTGGGYEQYF.

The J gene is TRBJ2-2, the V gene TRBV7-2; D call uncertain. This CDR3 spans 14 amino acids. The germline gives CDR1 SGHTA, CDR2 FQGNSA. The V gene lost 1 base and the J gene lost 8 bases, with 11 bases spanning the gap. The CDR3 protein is CASSLVVGSGELFF. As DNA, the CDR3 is TGTGCCAGCAGCTTAGTCGTAGGATCGGGGGAGCTGTTTTTT.

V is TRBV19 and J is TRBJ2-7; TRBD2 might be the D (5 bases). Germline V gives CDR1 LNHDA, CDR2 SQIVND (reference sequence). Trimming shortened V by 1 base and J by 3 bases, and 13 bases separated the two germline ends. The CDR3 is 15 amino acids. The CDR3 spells CASSIGGRGDYEQYF. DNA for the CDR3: TGTGCCAGTAGTATAGGAGGCCGGGGTGACTACGAGCAGTACTTC.

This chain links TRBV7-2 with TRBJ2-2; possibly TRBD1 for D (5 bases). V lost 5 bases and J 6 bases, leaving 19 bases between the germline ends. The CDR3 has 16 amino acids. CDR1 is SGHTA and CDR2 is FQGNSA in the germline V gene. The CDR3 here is CASSPLGKGQSGELFF. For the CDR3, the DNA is TGTGCCAGCAGCCCCCTGGGAAAGGGGCAATCCGGGGAGCTGTTTTTT.